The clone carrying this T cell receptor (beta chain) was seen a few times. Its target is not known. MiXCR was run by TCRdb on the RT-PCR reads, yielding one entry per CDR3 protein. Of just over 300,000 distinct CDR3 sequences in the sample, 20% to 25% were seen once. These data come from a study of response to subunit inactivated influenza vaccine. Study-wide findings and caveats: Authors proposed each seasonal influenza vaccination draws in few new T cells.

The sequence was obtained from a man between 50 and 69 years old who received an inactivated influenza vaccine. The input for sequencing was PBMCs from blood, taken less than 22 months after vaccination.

The DNA of the CDR3 is TGTGCCAGCAGTGAGGGGGATTACAATGAGCAGTTCTTC. This encodes CASSEGDYNEQFF. The V call is TRBV6-2 or TRBV6-3, the J call TRBJ2-1; tentative D call: TRBD1 (6 bases). Trimming shortened V by 5 bases and J by 4 bases, and 9 bases separated the two germline ends. The CDR3 has 13 amino acids. CDR1 MNHEY and CDR2 SVGEGT come from the germline V gene.